The clone carrying this TCR beta chain occurred once. The data are from a study of PD-1 blockade in mismatch repair-deficient tumors. Study-level background: Enrolled about 2013-2017, patients had progressing, pretreated mismatch repair-deficient cancers of around 12 types.

The table came from immunoSEQ multiplex PCR; TCRdb's copy has only in-frame clones and leaves some out. The sample lists 120,000 or so clones, around 83% occurring once. PCR or immunohistochemistry showed mismatch repair deficiency in every enrolled patient. Germline V CDR1 and CDR2: SGHRS, YFSETQ. The CDR3 has 15 residues. Trimming took off 10 bases at V and 4 bases at J, with 22 bases between the two ends. The rearrangement links TRBV5-1 to TRBJ2-3; weak D call: TRBD2 (5 bases). This TCR derives from an adult with mismatch repair-deficient cancer. The material was peripheral blood, obtained 44 weeks after starting pembrolizumab. CDR3 amino acids: CAGLIQIRDSDTQYF. CDR3 coding DNA: TGCGCCGGTCTAATACAGATCCGGGATTCAGATACGCAGTATTTT.